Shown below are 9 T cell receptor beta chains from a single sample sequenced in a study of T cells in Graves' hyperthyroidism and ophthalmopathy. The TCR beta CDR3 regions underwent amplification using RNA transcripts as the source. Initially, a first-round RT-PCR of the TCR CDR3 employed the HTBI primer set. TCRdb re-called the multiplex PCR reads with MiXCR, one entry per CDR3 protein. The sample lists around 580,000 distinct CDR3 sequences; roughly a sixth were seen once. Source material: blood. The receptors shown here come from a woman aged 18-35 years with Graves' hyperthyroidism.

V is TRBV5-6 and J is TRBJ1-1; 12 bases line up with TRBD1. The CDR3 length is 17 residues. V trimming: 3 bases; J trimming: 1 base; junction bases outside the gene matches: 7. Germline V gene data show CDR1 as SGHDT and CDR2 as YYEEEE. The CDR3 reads CASSSGTGGLRNTEAFF. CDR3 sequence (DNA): TGTGCCAGCAGCTCCGGGACAGGGGGCTTGAGGAACACTGAAGCTTTCTTT. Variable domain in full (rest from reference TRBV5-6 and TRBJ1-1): DAGVTQSPTHLIKTRGQQVTLRCSPKSGHDTVSWYQQALGQGPQFIFQYYEEEERQRGNFPDRFSGHQFPNYSSELNVNALLLGDSALYLCASSSGTGGLRNTEAFFGQGTRLTVV.

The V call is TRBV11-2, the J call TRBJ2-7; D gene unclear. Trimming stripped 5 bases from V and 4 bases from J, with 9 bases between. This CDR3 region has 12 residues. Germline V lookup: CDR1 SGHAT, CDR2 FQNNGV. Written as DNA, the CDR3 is TGTGCCAGCAGCGTAGTCGGATACGAGCAGTACTTC. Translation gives CASSVVGYEQYF. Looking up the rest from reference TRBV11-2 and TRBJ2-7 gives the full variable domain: EAGVAQSPRYKIIEKRQSVAFWCNPISGHATLYWYQQILGQGPKLLIQFQNNGVVDDSQLPKDRFSAERLKGVDSTLKIQPAKLEDSAVYLCASSVVGYEQYFGPGTRLTVT.

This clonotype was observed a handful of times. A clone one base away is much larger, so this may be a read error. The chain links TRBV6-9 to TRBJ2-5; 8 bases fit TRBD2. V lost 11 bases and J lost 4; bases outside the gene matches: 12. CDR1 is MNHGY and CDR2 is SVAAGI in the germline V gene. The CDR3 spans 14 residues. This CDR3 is CAGGFSGGGETQYF. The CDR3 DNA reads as TGTGCCGGCGGTTTCTCGGGAGGGGGAGAGACCCAGTACTTC.

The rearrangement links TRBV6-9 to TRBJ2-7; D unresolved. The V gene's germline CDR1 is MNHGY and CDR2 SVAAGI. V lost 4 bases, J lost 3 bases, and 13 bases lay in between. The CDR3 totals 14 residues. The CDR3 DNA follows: TGTGCCAGCAGTTCAGTTGGTTACGGCTACGAGCAGTACTTC. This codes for CASSSVGYGYEQYF.

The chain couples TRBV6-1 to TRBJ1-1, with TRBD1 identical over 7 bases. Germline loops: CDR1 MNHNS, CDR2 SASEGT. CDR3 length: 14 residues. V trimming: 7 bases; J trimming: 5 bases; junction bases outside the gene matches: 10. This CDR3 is CASTKRGRITEAFF. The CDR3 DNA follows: TGTGCCAGCACCAAGAGGGGGCGAATTACTGAAGCTTTCTTT.

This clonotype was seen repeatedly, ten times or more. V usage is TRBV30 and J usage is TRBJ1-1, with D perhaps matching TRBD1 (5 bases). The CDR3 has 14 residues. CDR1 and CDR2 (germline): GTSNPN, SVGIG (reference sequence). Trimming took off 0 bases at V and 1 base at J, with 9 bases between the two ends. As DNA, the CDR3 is TGTGCCTGGAGTGTAGGGACGGCGAACACTGAAGCTTTCTTT. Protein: CAWSVGTANTEAFF. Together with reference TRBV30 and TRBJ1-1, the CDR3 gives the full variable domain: SQTIHQWPATLVQPVGSPLSLECTVEGTSNPNLYWYRQAAGRGLQLLFYSVGIGQISSEVPQNLSASRPQDRQFILSSKKLLLSDSGFYLCAWSVGTANTEAFFGQGTRLTVV.

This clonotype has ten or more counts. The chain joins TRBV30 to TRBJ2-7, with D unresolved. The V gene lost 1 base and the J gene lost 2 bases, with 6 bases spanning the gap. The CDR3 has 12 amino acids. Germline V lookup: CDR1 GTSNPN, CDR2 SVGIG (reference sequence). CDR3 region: CAWSASPYEQYF. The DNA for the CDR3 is TGTGCCTGGAGTGCGTCCCCCTACGAGCAGTACTTC.

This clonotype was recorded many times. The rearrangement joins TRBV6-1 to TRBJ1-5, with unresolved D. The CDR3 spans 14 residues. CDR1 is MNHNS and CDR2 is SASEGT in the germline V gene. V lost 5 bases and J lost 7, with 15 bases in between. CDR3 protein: CASSYAVEAQPQHF. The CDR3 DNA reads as TGTGCCAGCAGTTACGCGGTTGAGGCCCAGCCCCAGCATTTT.

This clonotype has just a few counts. The CDR3, as DNA: TGTGCCAGCAGTTACTCCGGGACAGGGTACGAGCAGTACTTC. This codes for CASSYSGTGYEQYF. The J gene is TRBJ2-7, the V gene TRBV6-2 or TRBV6-3, with 9 bases identical to TRBD1. J was trimmed by 4 bases and V by 0 bases; bases with no gene match: 1. Germline CDR1 reads MNHEY; CDR2 reads SVGEGT. This CDR3 spans 14 amino acids.